The 4 T cell receptor beta chains below come from one sample, sequenced in a study of Ad26.COV2.S vaccination and SARS-CoV-2 variants (dated by TCRdb to the early 2020s). According to the study, the label for this sample's treatment or condition signals: some 20 received Ad26.COV2.S at low or high dose, single or two shots; a few received placebo; per-sample allocation not given. Repertoires of vaccine and placebo recipients were sequenced from samples collected on day 63 after the first injection. The library was prepared using the immunoSEQ multiplex PCR assay. TCRdb carries this immuneACCESS record with in-frame sequences only. Its versions omit some clonotypes, under half of them owing to an unresolved V gene in the studies checked, with the rest unexplained. This sample is represented by some 340,000 clones; 85% of them were singletons. Clones ranked in the top ten supply approximately 2.1% of the sample.

The sample in question was peripheral blood, obtained in a trial of Ad26.COV2.S vaccine versus placebo. These receptors all come from a person between 18 and 65 years old who received the Ad26.COV2.S COVID-19 vaccine or a placebo.

The chain joins TRBV6-5 to TRBJ1-2; 10 positions match TRBD1. Germline-derived CDR1 and CDR2 are MNHEY and SVGAGI. The CDR3 is 14 amino acids. V shed 6 bases, J shed 8 bases, and the junction held 9 bases outside the gene matches. CDR3 nucleotide sequence: TGTGCCAGCAGACTCCGGACAGGGGGAGGCGGCTACACCTTC. This sequence encodes CASRLRTGGGGYTF.

V is TRBV2 and J is TRBJ1-3, with a weak D call TRBD1 (5 bases). The CDR3 covers 15 residues. Between the trimmed V and J ends, which lost 3 bases and 4 bases, there was a span of 13 bases. Germline CDR1 SNHLY, CDR2 FYNNEI. For the CDR3, the DNA is TGTGCCAGCAGTGAGGTTCGGGGGAAAGGAAACACCATATATTTT. Its translation: CASSEVRGKGNTIYF.

This chain connects TRBV28 to TRBJ2-3; D may be TRBD1 (6 bases). Trimming cost V 6 bases and J 2 bases, with 12 bases left between them. CDR3 length: 14 residues. CDR1 and CDR2 (germline): MDHEN, SYDVKM. This CDR3 reads CASRVGQPTDTQYF. CDR3 DNA sequence: TGTGCCAGCAGAGTTGGACAGCCCACAGATACGCAGTATTTT.

A word on this clone: Other DNA variants within this sample encode the same CDR3. The V gene is TRBV28, the J gene TRBJ1-1, with D unclear. The V gene's germline CDR1 is MDHEN and CDR2 SYDVKM. The CDR3 runs to 13 residues. Trimming stripped 4 bases from V and 3 bases from J, with 9 bases between. As DNA, the CDR3 is TGTGCCAGCAGTTGGAGCGGCTACACTGAAGCTTTCTTT. This gives the protein CASSWSGYTEAFF.